This T cell receptor (beta chain) was sequenced for a study of metastatic and nonmetastatic thyroid tumors. TCRdb re-analyzed the PCR reads using MiXCR. This sample yields about 14,000 clones, of which roughly 3.5% are seen a single time; 25% to 30% belongs to the top ten. This clone was seen more than once but under ten times. Prior to thyroid surgery, none of the patients had received any treatment. The V end lost 1 base, the J end lost 2 bases, and 9 bases lay between the germline ends. Per the germline V gene, CDR1 is SGHAT and CDR2 is FQNNGV. CDR3 size: 14 residues. The receptor was derived from a female donor with papillary thyroid cancer or a benign thyroid nodule (not recorded which). Some clones in this sample may be carry-over from other donors' samples. The chain employs TRBV11-2 and TRBJ2-7, with a weak D call TRBD1 (6 bases). The sequencing input was tumor tissue. For the CDR3, the DNA is TGTGCCAGCAGCTTAGCAGGGGTCCCCTACGAGCAGTACTTC. Translating it yields CASSLAGVPYEQYF.